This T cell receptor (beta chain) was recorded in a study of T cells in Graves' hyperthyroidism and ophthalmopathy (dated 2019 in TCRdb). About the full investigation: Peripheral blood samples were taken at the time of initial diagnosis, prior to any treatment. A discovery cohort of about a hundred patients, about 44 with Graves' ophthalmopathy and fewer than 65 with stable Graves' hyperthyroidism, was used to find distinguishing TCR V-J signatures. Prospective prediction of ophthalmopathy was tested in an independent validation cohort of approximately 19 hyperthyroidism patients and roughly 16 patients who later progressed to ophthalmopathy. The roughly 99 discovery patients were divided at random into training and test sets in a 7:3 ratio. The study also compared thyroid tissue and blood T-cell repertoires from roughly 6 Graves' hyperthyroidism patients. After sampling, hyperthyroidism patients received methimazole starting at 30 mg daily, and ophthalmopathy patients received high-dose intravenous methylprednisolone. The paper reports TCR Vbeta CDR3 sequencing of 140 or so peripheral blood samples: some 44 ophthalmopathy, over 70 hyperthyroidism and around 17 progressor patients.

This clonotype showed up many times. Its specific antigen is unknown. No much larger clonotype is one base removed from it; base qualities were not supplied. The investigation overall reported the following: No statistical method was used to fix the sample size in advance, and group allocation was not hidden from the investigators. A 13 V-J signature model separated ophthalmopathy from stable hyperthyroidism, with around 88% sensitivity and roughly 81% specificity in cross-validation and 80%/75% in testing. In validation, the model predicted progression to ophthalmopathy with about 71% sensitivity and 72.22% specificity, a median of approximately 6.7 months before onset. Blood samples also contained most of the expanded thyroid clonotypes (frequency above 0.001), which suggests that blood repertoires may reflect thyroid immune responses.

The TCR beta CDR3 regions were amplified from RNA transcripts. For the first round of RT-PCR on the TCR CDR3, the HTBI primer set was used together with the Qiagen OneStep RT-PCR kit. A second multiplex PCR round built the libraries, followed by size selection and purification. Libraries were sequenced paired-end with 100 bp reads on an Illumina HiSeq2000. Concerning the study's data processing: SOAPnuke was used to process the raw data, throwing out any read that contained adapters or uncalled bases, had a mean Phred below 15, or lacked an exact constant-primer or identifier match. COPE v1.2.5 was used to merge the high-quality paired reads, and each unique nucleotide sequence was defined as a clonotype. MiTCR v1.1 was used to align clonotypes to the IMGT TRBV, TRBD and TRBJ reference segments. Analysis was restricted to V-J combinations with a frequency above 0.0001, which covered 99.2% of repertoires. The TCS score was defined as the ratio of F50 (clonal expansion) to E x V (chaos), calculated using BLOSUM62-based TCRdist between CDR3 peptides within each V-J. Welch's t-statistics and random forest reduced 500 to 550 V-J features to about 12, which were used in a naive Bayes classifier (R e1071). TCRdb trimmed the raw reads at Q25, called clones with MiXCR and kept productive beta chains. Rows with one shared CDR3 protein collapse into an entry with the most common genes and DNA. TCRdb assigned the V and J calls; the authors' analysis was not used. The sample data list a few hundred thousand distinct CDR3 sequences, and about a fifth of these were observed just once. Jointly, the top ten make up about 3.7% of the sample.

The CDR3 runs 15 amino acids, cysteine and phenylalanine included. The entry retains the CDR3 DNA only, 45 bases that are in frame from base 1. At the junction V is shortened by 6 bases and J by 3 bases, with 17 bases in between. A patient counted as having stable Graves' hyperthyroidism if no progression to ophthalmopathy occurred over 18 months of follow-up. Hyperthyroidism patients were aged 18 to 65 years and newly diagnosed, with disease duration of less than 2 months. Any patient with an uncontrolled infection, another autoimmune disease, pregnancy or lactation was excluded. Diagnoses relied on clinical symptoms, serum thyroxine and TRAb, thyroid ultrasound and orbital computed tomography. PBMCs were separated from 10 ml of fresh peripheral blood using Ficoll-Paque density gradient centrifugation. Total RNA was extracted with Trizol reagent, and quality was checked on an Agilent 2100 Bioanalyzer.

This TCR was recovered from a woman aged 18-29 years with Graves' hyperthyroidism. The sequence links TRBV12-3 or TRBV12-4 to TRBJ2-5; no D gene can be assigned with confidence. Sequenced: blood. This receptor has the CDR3 CASRDLLGPEETQYF. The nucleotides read TGTGCCAGCAGAGACCTTCTGGGCCCTGAAGAGACCCAGTACTTC.